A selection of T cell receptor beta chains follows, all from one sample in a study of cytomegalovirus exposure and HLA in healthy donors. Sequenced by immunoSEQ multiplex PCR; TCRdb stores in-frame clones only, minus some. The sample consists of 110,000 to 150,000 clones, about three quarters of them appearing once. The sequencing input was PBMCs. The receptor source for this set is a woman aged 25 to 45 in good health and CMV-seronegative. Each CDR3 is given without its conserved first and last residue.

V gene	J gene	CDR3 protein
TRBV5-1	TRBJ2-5	ASSLGDRVQETQY
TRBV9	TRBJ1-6	ASSVGVSYNSPLH
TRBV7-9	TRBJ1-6	ASSLGAGPGGNSPLH
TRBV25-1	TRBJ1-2	ASSESGQYYGYT
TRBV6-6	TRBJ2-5	ASSFRGGTYQETQY
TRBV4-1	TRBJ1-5	ASSQGGEQPQH
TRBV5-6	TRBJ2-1	ASSLGTANEQF
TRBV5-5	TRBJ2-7	ASSSTMTDPYEQY
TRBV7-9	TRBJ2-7	ASSFGRESYEQY
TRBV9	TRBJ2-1	ASSVEFGEQF
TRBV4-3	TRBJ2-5	ASSRAAGYDEEETQY
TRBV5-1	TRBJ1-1	ASSFLQDTEAF
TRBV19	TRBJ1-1	ASTWTGNTEAF
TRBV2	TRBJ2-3	ASSRDRGGDTQY
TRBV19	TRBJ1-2	ASRGSRYGYT
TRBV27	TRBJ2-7	ASSPVGGRVSYEQY